Presented here are 19 T cell receptor beta chains from one specimen sequenced in a study of cytomegalovirus exposure and HLA in healthy donors. 13 Jbeta primers and 60 Vbeta primers were used for the PCR. Profiling relied on immunoSEQ multiplex PCR, and the TCRdb table lists in-frame clones only, not all of them. The sample holds 90,000 to 120,000 clones, over 60% seen once. What was sequenced was PBMCs. These receptors all stem from a male donor in good health and CMV-seronegative.

The CDR3 protein is CASSDFATGELFF. DNA of the CDR3: TGTGCCAGCAGCGACTTTGCCACCGGGGAGCTGTTTTTT. The chain employs TRBV7-6 and TRBJ2-2; no firm D call. The ends were cut back, 5 bases at V and 4 bases at J, with 8 bases in the middle. Germline V CDR1 and CDR2: SGHVS, FNYEAQ. The CDR3 sequence is 13 residues long.

The CDR3 nucleotides are TGTGCCAGTAGTATGACACTAGCGGGAGGGAATGAGCAGTTCTTC. Protein product: CASSMTLAGGNEQFF. The chain is built from TRBV19 and TRBJ2-1; 13 nucleotides line up with TRBD2. The CDR3 is made up of 15 amino acids. The V gene end was trimmed by 3 bases and the J gene end by 7 bases; junction bases not matched to a gene: 3. Germline V gene lookup returns CDR1 LNHDA and CDR2 SQIVND (reference sequence).

This chain joins TRBV28 and TRBJ2-4; 7 bases line up with TRBD2. From germline, CDR1 is MDHEN and CDR2 SYDVKM. The CDR3 spans 16 residues. V lost 6 bases to trimming and J lost 0 bases; unmatched junction nucleotides: 8. DNA for the CDR3: TGTGCCAGCAGCCGCCGGGGGGAGCTAGCCAAAAACATTCAGTACTTC. The encoded protein is CASSRRGELAKNIQYF.

The chain combines TRBV2 with TRBJ2-6; 8 bases fit TRBD1. The V gene's germline CDR1 is SNHLY and CDR2 FYNNEI. Trimming cost V 5 bases and J 0 bases; bases outside gene matches: 6. This CDR3 is 17 amino acids long. The DNA of the CDR3 is TGTGCCAGCAGTCTCCAGGGGGCCACCTCTGGGGCCAACGTCCTGACTTTC. Translating gives CASSLQGATSGANVLTF.

The CDR3 reads CASSLILNVGGQETQYF. As DNA, the CDR3 is TGCGCCAGCAGCTTGATCCTGAATGTCGGGGGCCAAGAGACCCAGTACTTC. This rearrangement joins TRBV5-1 to TRBJ2-5, with D tentatively TRBD2 (6 bases). Germline lookup yields CDR1 SGHRS and CDR2 YFSETQ. The CDR3 is 17 residues long. Trimming removed 1 base from V and 1 base from J, with 17 bases in between.

Remarks on this clone: The same CDR3 can be traced to other DNA sequences in this sample. The J gene is TRBJ1-1, the V gene TRBV7-2, with D hard to call. This CDR3 contains 13 residues. V lost 1 base, J lost 4 bases, and 7 bases lay in between. CDR1 is SGHTA and CDR2 is FQGNSA in the germline V gene. The CDR3 region is CASSLGGSTEAFF. The CDR3 DNA reads as TGTGCCAGCAGCTTAGGAGGGAGCACTGAAGCTTTCTTT.

The chain recombines TRBV6-1 with TRBJ2-2; 8 nucleotides agree with TRBD1. The V gene end was trimmed by 2 bases and the J gene end by 4 bases; junction bases not matched to a gene: 6. The germline V gene encodes CDR1 MNHNS and CDR2 SASEGT. This CDR3 is 16 amino acids long. The CDR3, as DNA: TGTGCCAGCAGTGAATCCCGGGACAGGCCCACCGGGGAGCTGTTTTTT. Protein product: CASSESRDRPTGELFF.

The V gene is TRBV25-1, the J gene TRBJ2-7; 7 bases agree with TRBD1. The CDR3 totals 11 residues. Per germline, CDR1 MGHDK and CDR2 SYGVNS. After removal of 7 bases from V and 6 bases from J, the junction contained 3 bases not matched to a gene. The CDR3 nucleotides are TGTGCCAGCACCTACAGGGGCGAGCAGTACTTC. Its protein product is CASTYRGEQYF.

This chain links TRBV5-4 with TRBJ2-7; 7 positions match TRBD1. The CDR3 consists of 15 residues. The V gene's germline CDR1 is SGHNT and CDR2 YYREEE (reference sequence). Trimming took 2 bases from V and 6 from J; bases not matched to a gene: 11. The chain's CDR3 is CASSFDREPVFEQYF. CDR3 nucleotide sequence: TGTGCCAGCAGCTTCGACAGGGAACCAGTCTTCGAGCAGTACTTC.

This chain links TRBV19 with TRBJ2-5; 11 bases align to TRBD2. With the DNA end fitting TRBJ2-7 better, the J assignment may be wrong. The CDR3 has 15 residues. The germline V gene has CDR1 LNHDA and CDR2 SQIVND (reference sequence). The CDR3, as DNA: TGTGCCAGTAGCCCCGGGACTAGCGGTACCTACGAGCAGTACTTC. It specifies CASSPGTSGTYEQYF.

The CDR3 DNA reads TGTGCCAGTAACGTTGACAGTGGAAACACCATATATTTT. As protein: CASNVDSGNTIYF. The gene calls are TRBV6-6 and TRBJ1-3; maybe TRBD1 (5 bases). Trimming left V 9 bases short and J 3 bases short, with 12 bases between. Germline assignment: CDR1 MNHNY and CDR2 SVGAGI (reference sequence). This CDR3 has 13 residues.

V gene TRBV7-8 combines with J gene TRBJ2-1; D gene unclear. V was pared by 5 bases and J by 10 bases, with 9 bases between. The V gene's germline CDR1 is SGHVS and CDR2 FQNEAQ. This CDR3 spans 11 amino acids. CDR3 nucleotide sequence: TGTGCCAGCAGCCCCGTTCGGGAGCAGTTCTTC. It is translated as CASSPVREQFF.

The rearrangement links TRBV27 to TRBJ1-1; D is unresolved. Per germline, CDR1 MNHEY and CDR2 SMNVEV (reference sequence). The CDR3 contains 13 residues. The ends were cut back, 5 bases at V and 1 base at J, with 8 bases in the middle. CDR3 DNA: TGTGCCAGCAGTATTATACAGAACACTGAAGCTTTCTTT. Protein: CASSIIQNTEAFF.

The sample holds one count of this clone. The chain carries TRBV6-5 and TRBJ1-3; no firm D call. The V gene lost 0 bases and the J gene lost 0 bases, with 9 bases spanning the gap. In germline, CDR1 is MNHEY, CDR2 SVGAGI. The CDR3 totals 16 residues. In nucleotides, the CDR3 is TGTGCCAGCAGTTACTCGAGCAAGAGCTCTGGAAACACCATATATTTT. Protein sequence: CASSYSSKSSGNTIYF.

The V call is TRBV6-1, the J call TRBJ2-3, with 12 bases aligning to TRBD2. This CDR3 has 16 amino acids. The germline gives CDR1 MNHNS, CDR2 SASEGT. With 4 bases clipped from V and 3 bases from J, the junction kept 5 bases outside the gene matches. The CDR3 sequence: CASSVTTSGSTDTQYF. The CDR3 DNA reads TGTGCCAGCAGTGTTACGACTAGCGGGAGTACAGATACGCAGTATTTT.

The chain's CDR3 is CASRSGRAGYEQFF. CDR3 coding DNA: TGCGCCAGCAGAAGCGGGAGGGCCGGGTATGAGCAGTTCTTC. The rearrangement uses TRBV5-1 and TRBJ2-1; 10 positions agree with TRBD2. Germline V gene lookup returns CDR1 SGHRS and CDR2 YFSETQ. The CDR3 is 14 amino acids. V shed 5 bases, J shed 8 bases, and the junction held 7 bases outside the gene matches.

The chain joins TRBV19 to TRBJ2-1; 10 positions match TRBD2. The CDR3 consists of 19 residues. Trimming took 3 bases from V and 0 from J; bases not matched to a gene: 11. Germline values: CDR1 LNHDA, CDR2 SQIVND (reference sequence). The CDR3 DNA sequence: TGTGCCAGTAGTATCACTGGACTAGCGGTGATCAGCTCCTACAATGAGCAGTTCTTC. Residues: CASSITGLAVISSYNEQFF. The full variable domain, its missing parts supplied by reference TRBV19 and TRBJ2-1, is DGGITQSPKYLFRKEGQNVTLSCEQNLNHDAMYWYRQDPGQGLRLIYYSQIVNDFQKGDIAEGYSVSREKKESFPLTVTSAQKNPTAFYLCASSITGLAVISSYNEQFFGPGTRLTVL.

V gene TRBV28 combines with J gene TRBJ2-1, with a weak D call TRBD2 (6 bases). The CDR3 totals 14 residues. Trimming cost V 6 bases and J 2 bases, with 11 bases left between them. In germline, CDR1 is MDHEN, CDR2 SYDVKM. CDR3 amino acids: CASRPSATYNEQFF. In DNA, the CDR3 is TGTGCCAGCAGACCTAGCGCCACCTACAATGAGCAGTTCTTC.

About this clone itself: This sample includes further DNA sequences coding for the same CDR3. The chain is built from TRBV6-5 and TRBJ1-2; TRBD1 agrees at 11 bases. The CDR3 contains 16 residues. Germline V CDR1 and CDR2: MNHEY, SVGAGI. V lost 0 bases and J lost 4; bases outside the gene matches: 4. The CDR3 DNA reads TGTGCCAGCAGTTACTCTCGGACAGGGGGCGGCTATGGCTACACCTTC. Protein product: CASSYSRTGGGYGYTF.